The 13 T cell receptor beta chains below all came from one sample that was sequenced in a study of shared clonotypes between healthy human individuals. The method was immunoSEQ multiplex PCR; TCRdb's version includes in-frame clones alone and lacks a portion of them. Altogether approximately 350,000 clones are present, about 74% being singletons, with the ten largest covering 10%. The specimen was memory CD4+ T cells sorted from blood. Specified subset: CD45RA-negative fraction. The receptors shown here come from a man younger than 40 in good health.

This clone was seen more than once but under ten times. The chain has TRBV5-1 and TRBJ2-1, with D uncertain. Trimming pared 0 bases from V and 7 bases from J, leaving 11 bases between. This CDR3 is 14 amino acids long. Germline loops: CDR1 SGHRS, CDR2 YFSETQ. This chain's CDR3 is CASSLDPLGNEQFF. The CDR3 region has the DNA TGCGCCAGCAGCTTGGACCCCCTAGGGAATGAGCAGTTCTTC.

The chain links TRBV4-3 to TRBJ2-3; D perhaps matches TRBD1 (7 bases). Germline-derived CDR1 and CDR2 are LGHNA and YSLEER. The V end was cut by 1 base, the J end by 1 base, with 15 bases between. CDR3 length: 17 amino acids. The DNA of the CDR3 is TGCGCCAGCAGCCAAGGAAACAGGGGCGGGGGCACAGATACGCAGTATTTT. It specifies CASSQGNRGGGTDTQYF.

This clone has more than one count but fewer than ten. The CDR3 reads CASSLTPGSSYEQYF. CDR3 in DNA: TGTGCCAGCAGCCTGACTCCAGGGAGCTCCTACGAGCAGTACTTC. The V call is TRBV7-3, the J call TRBJ2-7; D is possibly TRBD1 or TRBD2 (5 bases each). The germline CDR1 and CDR2 sequences are SGHTA and FQGTGA. The CDR3 sequence is 15 residues long. Trimming shortened V by 5 bases and J by 0 bases, and 14 bases separated the two germline ends.

The V gene is TRBV21-1, the J gene TRBJ2-7; whether TRBD2, the table's D call, matches the DNA was not checked. TRBV21-1 represents a pseudogene. The CDR3 is made up of 14 amino acids. The CDR3 DNA is TGTGCCAGCCGGGCGAGCGGGAGAGGTGGAGAGCAGTACTTC. Translation: CASRASGRGGEQYF.

The genes are TRBV2 and TRBJ1-2; tentative D call: TRBD1 (6 bases). There are 14 residues in the CDR3. CDR1 and CDR2 (germline): SNHLY, FYNNEI. For the CDR3, the DNA is TGTGCAGGCAGGGGCGGGGGATCTAACTATGGCTACACCTTC. Translated: CAGRGGGSNYGYTF.

Comment on this clone: Other DNA sequences in this sample translate to the same CDR3. This rearrangement joins TRBV29-1 to TRBJ2-6; D gene uncertain. There are 12 residues in the CDR3. Trimming stripped 4 bases from V and 2 bases from J, with 3 bases between. CDR1 SQVTM and CDR2 ANQGSEA come from the germline V gene. The CDR3: CSVGAGANVLTF. The CDR3 DNA sequence: TGCAGCGTTGGAGCTGGGGCCAACGTCCTGACTTTC.

The chain recombines TRBV5-8 with TRBJ1-5, with D perhaps TRBD1 (6 bases). The CDR3 has 14 residues. The V end lost 0 bases, the J end lost 5 bases, and 9 bases lay between the germline ends. The germline gives CDR1 SGHTS, CDR2 YDEGEE. As DNA, the CDR3 is TGTGCCAGCAGCTTGGTGTCAGGGGATCAGCCCCAGCATTTT. Translation: CASSLVSGDQPQHF. Variable domain in full (rest from reference TRBV5-8 and TRBJ1-5): EAGVTQSPTHLIKTRGQQATLRCSPISGHTSVYWYQQALGLGLQFLLWYDEGEERNRGNFPPRFSGRQFPNYSSELNVNALELEDSALYLCASSLVSGDQPQHFGDGTRLSIL.

The chain employs TRBV2 and TRBJ1-1; TRBD1 agrees at 10 bases. Unmatched junction bases numbered 7, after V lost 7 bases and J lost 5 bases. Germline values: CDR1 SNHLY, CDR2 FYNNEI. The CDR3 is 14 amino acids. CDR3 DNA: TGTGCCAGCACCTCGACAGGGGGCGGGACTGAAGCTTTCTTT. As protein: CASTSTGGGTEAFF.

This chain connects TRBV27 to TRBJ1-2, with 7 bases matching TRBD1. V was clipped by 6 bases and J by 1 base; unmatched bases: 11. The germline V gene encodes CDR1 MNHEY and CDR2 SMNVEV (reference sequence). The CDR3 is made up of 16 amino acids. The CDR3 DNA sequence: TGTGCCAGCAGAACCGACAGGGAAGGAATTAACTATGGCTACACCTTC. Translating it yields CASRTDREGINYGYTF.

The CDR3 DNA follows: TGTGCCAGCAAGTCGATAGGGTACAATGAGCAGTTCTTC. It yields the protein CASKSIGYNEQFF. The chain combines TRBV13 with TRBJ2-1; D is unresolved. This CDR3 is built from 13 residues. V dropped 7 bases and J dropped 4 bases, with 11 bases sitting between them. Germline CDR1 is PRHDT and CDR2 is FYEKMQ (reference sequence).

The chain couples TRBV19 to TRBJ2-1; 14 bases align to TRBD2. After removal of 4 bases from V and 16 bases from J, the junction contained 12 bases not matched to a gene. Germline V gene sequence: CDR1 LNHDA, CDR2 SQIVND (reference sequence). The CDR3 loop spans 15 amino acids. The CDR3 sequence: CASSTKSGTSGSIFF. The CDR3 coding sequence is TGTGCCAGTAGTACAAAGTCCGGGACTAGCGGGAGTATCTTCTTC.

CDR3 nucleotides: TGTGCCAGCAGCCTCCAGGGGCCTAGCACAGATACGCAGTATTTT. This codes for CASSLQGPSTDTQYF. This chain connects TRBV7-2 to TRBJ2-3; possible D gene TRBD1, 6 bases. The V gene lost 5 bases and the J gene lost 0 bases, with 12 bases spanning the gap. The CDR3 contains 15 residues. CDR1 and CDR2 (germline): SGHTA, FQGNSA.

This clone was seen only a few times. This rearrangement joins TRBV18 to TRBJ2-3, with D maybe TRBD1 (6 bases). From germline, CDR1 is KGHSH and CDR2 LQKENI. V dropped 0 bases and J dropped 10 bases, with 14 bases sitting between them. The CDR3 runs 14 residues. The CDR3 protein is CASSPPNRDGAQYF. The DNA for the CDR3 is TGTGCCAGCTCACCACCGAACAGGGACGGGGCGCAGTATTTT. The complete variable domain, with remaining parts taken from reference TRBV18 and TRBJ2-3, reads NAGVMQNPRHLVRRRGQEARLRCSPMKGHSHVYWYRQLPEEGLKFMVYLQKENIIDESGMPKERFSAEFPKEGPSILRIQQVVRGDSAAYFCASSPPNRDGAQYFGPGTRLTVL.